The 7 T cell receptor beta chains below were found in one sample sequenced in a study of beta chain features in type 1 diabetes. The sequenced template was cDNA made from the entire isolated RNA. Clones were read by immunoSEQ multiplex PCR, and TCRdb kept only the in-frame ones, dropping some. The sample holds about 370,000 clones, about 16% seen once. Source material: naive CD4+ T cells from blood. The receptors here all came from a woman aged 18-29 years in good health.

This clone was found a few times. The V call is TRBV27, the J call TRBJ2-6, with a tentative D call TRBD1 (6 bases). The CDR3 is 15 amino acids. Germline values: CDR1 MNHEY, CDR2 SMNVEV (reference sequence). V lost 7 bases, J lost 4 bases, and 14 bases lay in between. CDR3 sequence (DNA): TGTGCCAGCACTTTCAGGGGAACCGGGGCCAACGTCCTGACTTTC. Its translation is CASTFRGTGANVLTF. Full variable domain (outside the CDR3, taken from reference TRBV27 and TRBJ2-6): EAQVTQNPRYLITVTGKKLTVTCSQNMNHEYMSWYRQDPGLGLRQIYYSMNVEVTDKGDVPEGYKVSRKEKRNFPLILESPSPNQTSLYFCASTFRGTGANVLTFGAGSRLTVL.

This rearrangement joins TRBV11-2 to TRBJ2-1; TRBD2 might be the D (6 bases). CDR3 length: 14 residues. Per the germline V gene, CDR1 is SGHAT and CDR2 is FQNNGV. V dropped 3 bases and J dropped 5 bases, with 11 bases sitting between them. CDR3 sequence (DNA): TGTGCCAGCAGCTTGGGCGGGATTGACAATGAGCAGTTCTTC. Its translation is CASSLGGIDNEQFF.

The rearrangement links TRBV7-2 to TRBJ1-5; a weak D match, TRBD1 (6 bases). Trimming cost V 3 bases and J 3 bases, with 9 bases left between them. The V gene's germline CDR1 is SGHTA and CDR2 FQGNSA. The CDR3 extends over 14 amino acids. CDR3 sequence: CASSLDSFNQPQHF. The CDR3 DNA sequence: TGTGCCAGCAGCTTGGACAGTTTCAATCAGCCCCAGCATTTT.

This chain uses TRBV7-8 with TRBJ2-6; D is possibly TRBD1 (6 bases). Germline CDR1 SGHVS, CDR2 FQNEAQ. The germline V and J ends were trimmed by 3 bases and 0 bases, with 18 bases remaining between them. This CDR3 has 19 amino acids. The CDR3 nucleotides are TGTGCCAGCAGCTTCTCCTACTCACTCAGGGGCTCTGGGGCCAACGTCCTGACTTTC. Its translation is CASSFSYSLRGSGANVLTF.

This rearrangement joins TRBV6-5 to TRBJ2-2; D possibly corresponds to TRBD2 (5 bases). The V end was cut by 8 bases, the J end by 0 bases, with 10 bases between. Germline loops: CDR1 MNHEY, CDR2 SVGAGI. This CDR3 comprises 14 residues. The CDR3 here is CASVSGSNTGELFF. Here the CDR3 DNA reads TGTGCCAGCGTTTCGGGGTCGAACACCGGGGAGCTGTTTTTT.

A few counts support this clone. In DNA, the CDR3 is TGTGCCAGCAGCTTCCCTAGCGGGAGGCCCTACAATGAGCAGTTCTTC. This encodes CASSFPSGRPYNEQFF. This chain uses TRBV11-2 with TRBJ2-1; TRBD2 aligns across 11 bases. The V and J ends lost 3 bases and 2 bases, in that order; junction bases with no gene match: 3. Germline values: CDR1 SGHAT, CDR2 FQNNGV. This CDR3 has 16 residues.

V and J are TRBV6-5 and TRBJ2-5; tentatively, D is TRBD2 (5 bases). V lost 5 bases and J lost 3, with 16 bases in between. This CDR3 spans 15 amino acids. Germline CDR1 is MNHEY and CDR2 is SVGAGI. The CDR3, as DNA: TGTGCCAGCAGTCGGACTCGGGGTGAAAAAGAGACCCAGTACTTC. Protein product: CASSRTRGEKETQYF.